This TCR beta chain was recovered during a study of OX40 agonist ivuxolimab in advanced cancers. Study-wide points: At doses 0.1 to 3.0 mg/kg, CD4+ and CD8+ clones expanded.

Regarding this clone: Its cognate antigen is unknown. At the DNA level, this CDR3 is encoded by other sequences in the same sample as well.

The V end was cut by 3 bases, the J end by 2 bases, with 4 bases between. CDR1 is GTSNPN and CDR2 is SVGIG in the germline V gene (reference sequence). The CDR3 has 12 residues. Blood sampling took place at baseline, cycle 4 day 1, and cycle 7 day 1. Repertoires were generated with immunoSEQ multiplex PCR, while TCRdb's copy carries only in-frame clones and drops some. Of 65,000 to 75,000 clones listed, roughly 85% are singletons. The chain links TRBV30 to TRBJ2-2; D unclear. Sequenced here: CD4+ or CD8+ T cells sorted from blood, sampled in a trial of the OX40 agonist ivuxolimab. The sequence derives from an adult with an advanced solid tumor such as melanoma, head and neck, liver or kidney cancer. This chain's CDR3 is CAWSPNTGELFF. The DNA of the CDR3 is TGTGCCTGGAGCCCTAACACCGGGGAGCTGTTTTTT.